The 22 T cell receptor beta chains given below trace back to one sample, sequenced in a study of blood T cells in healthy people across ages. Next came a second PCR, run for roughly 7 to 12 cycles, which used a sample-barcoded 5' primer along with a J-beta primer mix. Each CDR3 protein gets one entry after TCRdb re-called the 5' RACE reads with MiXCR. The sample consists of about 1.5 million distinct CDR3 sequences, about 42% of them appearing once. Material for sequencing was blood. These receptor sequences come from a woman aged 18-29 years in good health.

V gene TRBV7-3 combines with J gene TRBJ2-5; D is uncertain. The germline V gene has CDR1 SGHTA and CDR2 FQGTGA. With 5 bases removed from V and 3 bases from J, the gap between germline ends came to 10 bases. This CDR3 has 13 residues. CDR3 loop: CASSPMTEETQYF. CDR3 nucleotide sequence: TGTGCCAGCAGCCCTATGACTGAAGAGACCCAGTACTTC.

The chain recombines TRBV27 with TRBJ2-3; TRBD1 might be the D (6 bases). Germline CDR1 is MNHEY and CDR2 is SMNVEV (reference sequence). V shed 3 bases and J shed 1 base, with 11 bases lying between them. The length of the CDR3 is 15 residues. The CDR3 sequence: CASSFPGDGTDTQYF. The CDR3, as DNA: TGTGCCAGCAGTTTCCCAGGGGACGGCACAGATACGCAGTATTTT.

CDR3 DNA: TGTGCCAGCAGCTACAGGGCAATGGAGACCCAGTACTTC. Encoded protein: CASSYRAMETQYF. The chain is built from TRBV3-1 and TRBJ2-5, with a possible D match to TRBD1 (6 bases). The V end was cut by 5 bases, the J end by 5 bases, with 12 bases between. Germline V gene lookup returns CDR1 LGHDT and CDR2 YNNKEL (reference sequence). CDR3 size: 13 residues.

Concerning this clonotype itself: The junction differs from germline at one of its ends, possibly a read error. The CDR3 is CATSRTVFSDQPQHF. The CDR3 DNA follows: TGTGCCACCAGCAGGACAGTCTTTAGCGATCAGCCCCAGCATTTT. The V gene is TRBV15, the J gene TRBJ1-5; D possibly corresponds to TRBD1 (5 bases). This CDR3 is built from 15 residues. Germline CDR1 and CDR2: LNHNV and YYDKDF (reference sequence).

The genes are TRBV5-1 and TRBJ2-1; 14 bases map to TRBD2. The CDR3 runs 15 residues. The germline V gene encodes CDR1 SGHRS and CDR2 YFSETQ. V lost 4 bases, J lost 9 bases, and 6 bases stayed unmatched. The CDR3 DNA reads as TGCGCCAGCAGCCGGACTAGCGGGAGGCAGGGTGAGCAGTTCTTC. Protein: CASSRTSGRQGEQFF.

CDR3 nucleotide sequence: TGCAGCGTTGGAGGGAAGCGCGGGAGTATCAATGAGCAGTTCTTC. Translating it yields CSVGGKRGSINEQFF. The rearrangement links TRBV29-1 to TRBJ2-1; the match to TRBD2 covers 7 bases. V lost 4 bases to trimming and J lost 6 bases; unmatched junction nucleotides: 12. CDR1 is SQVTM and CDR2 is ANQGSEA in the germline V gene. This CDR3 has 15 amino acids.

V gene TRBV29-1 combines with J gene TRBJ2-2; D remains unclear. V shed 4 bases and J shed 6 bases, with 9 bases lying between them. Germline V CDR1 and CDR2: SQVTM, ANQGSEA. The CDR3 covers 12 residues. The CDR3 bases are TGCAGCGTTGGCGTATACCCCGGGGAGCTGTTTTTT. Translating it yields CSVGVYPGELFF.

A word on this clonotype: At one boundary the junction diverges from the germline segment, which might be a read error. The rearrangement uses TRBV30 and TRBJ1-2, with D uncertain. Germline loops: CDR1 GTSNPN, CDR2 SVGIG (reference sequence). CDR3 size: 15 residues. The CDR3 loop is CVWSTRRLLNYGYTF. CDR3 sequence (DNA): TGTGTCTGGAGTACCCGACGGCTTTTAAACTATGGCTACACCTTC.

The V and J genes are TRBV6-5 and TRBJ1-6; 8 bases agree with TRBD1. CDR1 MNHEY and CDR2 SVGAGI come from the germline V gene. This CDR3 is 16 amino acids long. The V and J ends lost 6 bases and 7 bases, in that order; junction bases with no gene match: 11. CDR3 amino acids: CASRFGQGATNSPLHF. The DNA for the CDR3 is TGTGCCAGCAGGTTCGGACAGGGCGCGACCAATTCACCCCTCCACTTT.

This chain uses TRBV12-3 or TRBV12-4 with TRBJ1-5, with 8 bases that match TRBD1. The junction had 11 bases not matched to a gene; V was cut back by 3 bases and J by 7 bases. This CDR3 is 16 amino acids long. The CDR3 protein is CASSFFSGTGIQPQHF. The DNA of the CDR3 is TGTGCCAGCAGTTTTTTCTCGGGGACAGGCATCCAGCCCCAGCATTTT.

This clonotype was seen a few times. The V gene is TRBV27, the J gene TRBJ1-6; 10 bases are shared with TRBD1. The CDR3 contains 14 residues. Germline CDR1 MNHEY, CDR2 SMNVEV (reference sequence). V was clipped by 6 bases and J by 10 bases; unmatched bases: 6. This CDR3 reads CASSLWDRGSPLHF. The CDR3 nucleotides are TGTGCCAGCAGCCTTTGGGACAGGGGCTCACCCCTCCACTTT.

The chain recombines TRBV6-5 with TRBJ2-4, with D possibly matching TRBD1 (8 bases). This CDR3 spans 15 amino acids. Germline-derived CDR1 and CDR2 are MNHEY and SVGAGI. The germline V and J ends were trimmed by 6 bases and 3 bases, with 15 bases remaining between them. The CDR3 DNA is TGTGCCAGCAGCAGACAGGGGAGGGACAAAAACATTCAGTACTTC. This sequence encodes CASSRQGRDKNIQYF.

This chain joins TRBV13 and TRBJ1-2; D is uncertain. This CDR3 spans 12 amino acids. Trimming stripped 2 bases from V and 8 bases from J, with 9 bases between. Germline CDR1 is PRHDT and CDR2 is FYEKMQ (reference sequence). The CDR3 loop reads CASSLLSLGYTF. CDR3 bases: TGTGCCAGCAGCTTATTATCTTTGGGCTACACCTTC.

In this sample, this clonotype turned up a few times. In DNA, the CDR3 is TGTGCCAGCAGCGCCCCGGGACAGTCATATGGCTACACCTTC. This sequence encodes CASSAPGQSYGYTF. This chain uses TRBV9 with TRBJ1-2; 7 nucleotides agree with TRBD1. The V and J ends lost 3 bases and 5 bases, in that order; junction bases with no gene match: 7. The CDR3 loop spans 14 amino acids. Germline V CDR1 and CDR2: SGDLS, YYNGEE.

This clonotype was observed a single time. The chain employs TRBV25-1 and TRBJ2-3; D possibly corresponds to TRBD2 (7 bases). The ends were cut back, 4 bases at V and 6 bases at J, with 17 bases in the middle. Germline-derived CDR1 and CDR2 are MGHDK and SYGVNS. The CDR3 covers 15 residues. In nucleotides, the CDR3 is TGTGCCAGCAGTGCCCTTGGGGGGGGCCGGGATACGCAGTATTTT. Protein: CASSALGGGRDTQYF.

The chain employs TRBV29-1 and TRBJ1-5; 7 positions agree with TRBD1. This CDR3 region has 14 residues. Germline V gives CDR1 SQVTM, CDR2 ANQGSEA. The V gene end was trimmed by 4 bases and the J gene end by 2 bases; junction bases not matched to a gene: 5. The chain's CDR3 is CSVGAGTGNQPQHF. CDR3 nucleotide sequence: TGCAGCGTTGGAGCCGGGACAGGCAATCAGCCCCAGCATTTT. The full variable domain, its missing parts supplied by reference TRBV29-1 and TRBJ1-5, is SAVISQKPSRDICQRGTSLTIQCQVDSQVTMMFWYRQQPGQSLTLIATANQGSEATYESGFVIDKFPISRPNLTFSTLTVSNMSPEDSSIYLCSVGAGTGNQPQHFGDGTRLSIL.

This clonotype was found many times. This chain uses TRBV9 with TRBJ2-3; TRBD1 or TRBD2 may be the D gene (5 bases each). In germline, CDR1 is SGDLS, CDR2 YYNGEE. The CDR3 covers 15 residues. V lost 3 bases and J 5 bases, leaving 16 bases between the germline ends. The CDR3 DNA sequence: TGTGCCAGCAGCGGGGGGACGAACGAAGGAGATACGCAGTATTTT. It specifies CASSGGTNEGDTQYF.

This clonotype was detected only a few times. The chain couples TRBV20-1 to TRBJ2-3; 8 bases line up with TRBD2. Germline lookup yields CDR1 DFQATT and CDR2 SNEGSKA (reference sequence). V was pared by 5 bases and J by 4 bases, with 11 bases of the junction left unmatched. This CDR3 is built from 15 residues. The CDR3 reads CSAPNREGLADTQYF. CDR3 DNA sequence: TGCAGTGCTCCGAACCGGGAGGGGTTGGCAGATACGCAGTATTTT.

The chain couples TRBV12-3 or TRBV12-4 to TRBJ1-5; D ambiguous. CDR3 length equals 16 residues. The V end was cut by 1 base, the J end by 0 bases, with 10 bases between. The CDR3 region is CASSLDLGYSNQPQHF. CDR3 nucleotide sequence: TGTGCCAGCAGTTTAGATCTGGGGTATAGCAATCAGCCCCAGCATTTT.

The chain links TRBV6-2 or TRBV6-3 to TRBJ1-2; D is unclear. The length of the CDR3 is 15 residues. Germline lookup yields CDR1 MNHEY and CDR2 SVGEGT. Deletions cut 5 bases from V and 0 bases from J, with 13 bases between. The CDR3 protein is CASSPAWKANYGYTF. CDR3 sequence (DNA): TGTGCCAGCAGTCCGGCTTGGAAGGCTAACTATGGCTACACCTTC.

V usage is TRBV9 and J usage is TRBJ2-1; 10 nucleotides line up with TRBD1. This CDR3 is 16 amino acids long. Germline V gene data show CDR1 as SGDLS and CDR2 as YYNGEE. Trimming removed 0 bases from V and 8 bases from J; junction bases left unmatched: 8. This chain's CDR3 is CASSVAPGTGVDEQFF. In DNA, the CDR3 is TGTGCCAGCAGCGTAGCCCCCGGGACAGGGGTTGATGAGCAGTTCTTC.

This clonotype was picked up many times. This chain links TRBV29-1 with TRBJ1-2; tentatively, D is TRBD1 (5 bases). The CDR3 has 13 amino acids. Trimming removed 1 base at V and 3 bases at J, with 9 bases between. Per the germline V gene, CDR1 is SQVTM and CDR2 is ANQGSEA. The CDR3 nucleotides read TGCAGCGTTGAAGGCGGCAGGGACTATGGCTACACCTTC. Residues: CSVEGGRDYGYTF.